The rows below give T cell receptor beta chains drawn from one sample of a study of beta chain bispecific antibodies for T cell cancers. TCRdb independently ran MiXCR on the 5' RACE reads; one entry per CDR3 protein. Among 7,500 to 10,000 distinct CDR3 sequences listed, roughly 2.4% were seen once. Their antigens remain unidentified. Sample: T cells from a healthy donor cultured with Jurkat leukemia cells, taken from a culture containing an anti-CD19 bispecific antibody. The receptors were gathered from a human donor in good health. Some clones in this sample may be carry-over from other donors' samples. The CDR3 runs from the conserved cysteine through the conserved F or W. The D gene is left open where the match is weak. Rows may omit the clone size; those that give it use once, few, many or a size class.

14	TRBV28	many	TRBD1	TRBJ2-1	CASTPGTGDNEQFF	TGTGCCAGCACCCCCGGGACAGGAGACAATGAGCAGTTCTTC
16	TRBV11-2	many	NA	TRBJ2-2	CASSANQWGAVGELFF	TGTGCCAGCAGCGCCAACCAGTGGGGGGCTGTCGGGGAGCTGTTTTTT
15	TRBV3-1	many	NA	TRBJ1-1	CASSQGPGANTEAFF	TGTGCCAGCAGCCAAGGCCCAGGGGCAAACACTGAAGCTTTCTTT
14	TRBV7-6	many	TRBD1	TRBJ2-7	CASSLDRGLSEQYF	TGTGCCAGCAGCCTCGACAGGGGGCTAAGCGAGCAGTACTTC
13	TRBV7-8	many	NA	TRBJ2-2	CASSTPMTGELFF	TGTGCCAGCAGCACCCCGATGACCGGGGAGCTGTTTTTT
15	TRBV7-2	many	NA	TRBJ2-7	CASSPGGGLGYEQYF	TGTGCCAGCAGCCCGGGAGGGGGCCTTGGCTACGAGCAGTACTTC
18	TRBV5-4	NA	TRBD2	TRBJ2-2	CASSLDIGGALIAGELFF	TGTGCCAGCAGCTTGGATATCGGGGGGGCCCTAATCGCCGGGGAGCTGTTTTTT
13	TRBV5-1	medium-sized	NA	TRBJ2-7	CASKMEGSYEQYF	TGCGCCAGCAAAATGGAGGGTTCCTACGAGCAGTACTTC
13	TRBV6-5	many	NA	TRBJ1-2	CASRRDGNYGYTF	TGTGCCAGCCGACGGGACGGTAACTATGGCTACACCTTC
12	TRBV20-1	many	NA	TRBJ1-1	CSAKNPVPEAFF	TGCAGTGCTAAAAATCCGGTCCCTGAAGCTTTCTTT
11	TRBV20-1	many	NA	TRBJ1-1	CSARVSTEAFF	TGCAGTGCTAGAGTAAGCACTGAAGCTTTCTTT
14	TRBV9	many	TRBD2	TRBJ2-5	CASSPGGAGETQYF	TGTGCCAGCAGCCCCGGGGGGGCGGGTGAGACCCAGTACTTC
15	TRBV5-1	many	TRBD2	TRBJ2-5	CASSWSGGDQETQYF	TGCGCCAGCAGCTGGAGCGGGGGGGATCAAGAGACCCAGTACTTC
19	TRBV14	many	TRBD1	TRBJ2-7	CASSAEPGQGVYFSYEQYF	TGTGCCAGCAGCGCTGAACCGGGACAGGGGGTTTATTTCTCCTACGAGCAGTACTTC
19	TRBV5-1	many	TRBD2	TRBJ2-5	CASSLEASGFSRTQETQYF	TGCGCCAGCAGCTTGGAAGCTAGCGGGTTCTCTAGGACCCAAGAGACCCAGTACTTC
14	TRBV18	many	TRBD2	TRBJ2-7	CASSLGLALGEQYF	TGTGCCAGCTCCCTCGGACTAGCCCTTGGGGAGCAGTACTTC
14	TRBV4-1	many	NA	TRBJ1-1	CASSQGGEWTEAFF	TGCGCCAGCAGCCAGGGGGGGGAGTGGACTGAAGCTTTCTTT
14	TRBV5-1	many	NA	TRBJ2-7	CASSLVGSSYEQYF	TGCGCCAGCAGCTTGGTGGGGAGCTCCTACGAGCAGTACTTC
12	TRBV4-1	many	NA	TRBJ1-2	CASSQERGGYTF	TGCGCCAGCAGCCAAGAAAGAGGTGGCTACACCTTC
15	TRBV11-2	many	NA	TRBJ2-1	CASSLDQNSYNEQFF	TGTGCCAGCAGCTTAGATCAAAACTCCTACAATGAGCAGTTCTTC
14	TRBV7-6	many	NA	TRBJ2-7	CASSLVGETYEQYF	TGTGCCAGCAGCTTAGTTGGGGAAACCTACGAGCAGTACTTC
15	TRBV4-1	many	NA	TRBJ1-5	CASSQGGVGNQPQHF	TGCGCCAGCAGCCAGGGAGGGGTGGGCAATCAGCCCCAGCATTTT
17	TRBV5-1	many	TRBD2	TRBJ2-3	CASSLGATRGDTDTQYF	TGCGCCAGCAGCTTGGGGGCTACGCGGGGGGACACAGATACGCAGTATTTT
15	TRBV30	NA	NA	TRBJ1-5	CAWSVNGGSNQPQHF	TGTGCCTGGAGTGTAAACGGAGGGTCAAATCAGCCCCAGCATTTT
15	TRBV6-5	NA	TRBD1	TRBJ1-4	CASKSQDRINEKLFF	TGTGCCAGCAAGTCCCAGGACAGGATTAATGAAAAACTGTTTTTT
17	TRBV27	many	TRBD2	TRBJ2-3	CASSLFYSGASTDTQYF	TGTGCCAGCAGTTTATTTTATAGCGGGGCGAGCACAGATACGCAGTATTTT
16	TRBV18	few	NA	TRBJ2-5	CASSPPRVWGEETQYF	TGTGCCAGCTCACCACCAAGGGTCTGGGGCGAAGAGACCCAGTACTTC
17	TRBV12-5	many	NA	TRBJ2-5	CASGLAVGGLRWETQYF	TGTGCTAGTGGTTTGGCAGTAGGAGGGCTCCGGTGGGAGACCCAGTACTTC
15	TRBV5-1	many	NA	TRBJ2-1	CASSLDGSSYNEQFF	TGCGCCAGCAGCTTGGACGGGAGCTCCTACAATGAGCAGTTCTTC
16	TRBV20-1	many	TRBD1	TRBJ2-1	CSARSAETGRGNEQFF	TGCAGTGCTAGGTCTGCGGAGACAGGGAGAGGCAATGAGCAGTTCTTC
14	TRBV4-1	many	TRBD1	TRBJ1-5	CASSRDRSKEPQHF	TGCGCCAGCAGCCGGGACAGGAGTAAAGAGCCCCAGCATTTT
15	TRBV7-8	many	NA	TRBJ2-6	CASSQAVSGANVLTF	TGTGCCAGCAGCCAAGCAGTCTCTGGGGCCAACGTCCTGACTTTC
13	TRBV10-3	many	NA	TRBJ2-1	CAISPDSNNEQFF	TGTGCCATCAGTCCGGACAGTAACAATGAGCAGTTCTTC
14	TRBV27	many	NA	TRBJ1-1	CASSLSGSGTEAFF	TGTGCCAGCAGTTTATCAGGATCTGGAACTGAAGCTTTCTTT
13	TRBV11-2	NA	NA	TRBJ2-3	CASSFVNTDTQYF	TGTGCCAGCAGCTTTGTTAACACAGATACGCAGTATTTT
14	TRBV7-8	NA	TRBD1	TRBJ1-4	CASSLDRGYEKLFF	TGTGCCAGCAGCCTTGACAGGGGATATGAAAAACTGTTTTTT
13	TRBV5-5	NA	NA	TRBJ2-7	CASSFYGSYEQYF	TGTGCCAGCAGCTTTTACGGCTCCTACGAGCAGTACTTC
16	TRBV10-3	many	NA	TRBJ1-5	CAISEDSEGGNQPQHF	TGTGCCATCAGTGAAGATAGCGAAGGAGGGAATCAGCCCCAGCATTTT
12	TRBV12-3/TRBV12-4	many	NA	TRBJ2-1	CASSLYPEEQFF	TGTGCCAGCAGTTTGTATCCGGAGGAGCAGTTCTTC
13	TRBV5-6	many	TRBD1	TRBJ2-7	CASTTGDAYEQYF	TGTGCCAGCACCACAGGGGATGCGTACGAGCAGTACTTC
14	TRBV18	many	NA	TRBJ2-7	CASSLGLTRGEQYF	TGTGCCAGCTCACTGGGACTAACCAGGGGGGAGCAGTACTTC
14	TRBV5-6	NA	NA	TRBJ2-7	CASSLLPNFLKQYF	TGTGCCAGCAGCTTGCTCCCCAACTTCTTGAAGCAGTACTTC
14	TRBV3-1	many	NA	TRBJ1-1	CASSPGARGTEAFF	TGTGCCAGCAGCCCCGGAGCCCGGGGCACTGAAGCTTTCTTT
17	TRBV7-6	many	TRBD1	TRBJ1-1	CASSSGQGEWRNTEAFF	TGTGCCAGCAGCTCGGGACAGGGGGAGTGGCGGAACACTGAAGCTTTCTTT